One and the same sample provided the 15 T cell receptor beta chains below, sequenced in a study of blood T cells in healthy people across ages. The second PCR ran about 6 to 11 cycles with a sample-barcoded 5' primer and J-beta primers. Via MiXCR, TCRdb re-called the 5' RACE reads, giving one row per CDR3 protein. The top ten clones hold approximately 40% of a sample with over 700,000 distinct CDR3 sequences, about 53% of them seen once. The sequencing input was blood. The receptors stem from a man older than 75 in good health.

This clonotype turned up a few times. The chain couples TRBV29-1 to TRBJ2-5, with 7 bases matching TRBD2. The CDR3 contains 12 residues. The germline V gene encodes CDR1 SQVTM and CDR2 ANQGSEA. V shed 7 bases, J shed 3 bases, and the junction held 5 bases outside the gene matches. The CDR3 loop is CSASGGEETQYF. Here the CDR3 DNA reads TGCAGCGCCTCGGGGGGAGAAGAGACCCAGTACTTC.

The table lists this clonotype with a count of one. V usage is TRBV28 and J usage is TRBJ2-3; 10 bases line up with TRBD2. Germline CDR1 MDHEN, CDR2 SYDVKM. The CDR3 contains 15 residues. With V trimmed by 5 bases and J by 7 bases, 9 bases remained unmatched. The CDR3, as DNA: TGTGCCAGCAGTCAAAGCGGGAGGGCCTCTCATACGCAGTATTTT. This gives the protein CASSQSGRASHTQYF.

This clonotype was observed a handful of times. The chain has TRBV5-1 and TRBJ2-5, with D unclear. The germline V and J ends were trimmed by 6 bases and 4 bases, with 4 bases remaining between them. This CDR3 comprises 10 residues. Germline V gene data show CDR1 as SGHRS and CDR2 as YFSETQ. The CDR3 reads CASTGETQYF. CDR3 bases: TGCGCCAGCACTGGAGAGACCCAGTACTTC.

V and J are TRBV6-5 and TRBJ2-1; 9 positions match TRBD2. The V segment lost 0 bases and the J segment 8 bases; nucleotides outside the gene matches: 11. This CDR3 region has 17 residues. Germline-derived CDR1 and CDR2 are MNHEY and SVGAGI. CDR3 nucleotides: TGTGCCAGCAGTTACTCAGGCGGGAGGGCCTATAATGATGAGCAGTTCTTC. Its translation is CASSYSGGRAYNDEQFF.

About this clonotype: The junction departs from germline at one end; a sequencing error may be responsible. V is TRBV11-2 and J is TRBJ2-5; D remains ambiguous. The germline CDR1 and CDR2 sequences are SGHAT and FQNNGV. CDR3 length equals 13 residues. CDR3 in amino acids: CASNLETRETQYF. CDR3 bases: TGTGCCAGCAACTTAGAGACCCGGGAGACCCAGTACTTC.

This clonotype was counted only a few times. The chain combines TRBV11-3 with TRBJ2-1, with 7 bases identical to TRBD1. Germline V gene lookup returns CDR1 SGHNT and CDR2 YENEEA. Germline trimming cut 5 bases from V and 5 bases from J; bases unmatched to any gene: 9. This CDR3 is built from 15 residues. In DNA, the CDR3 is TGTGCCAGCAGCCCAGGGGGAGAGGGAGACAATGAGCAGTTCTTC. It encodes CASSPGGEGDNEQFF. The full variable domain, in which reference TRBV11-3 and TRBJ2-1 provide the parts outside the CDR3, is EAGVVQSPRYKIIEKKQPVAFWCNPISGHNTLYWYLQNLGQGPELLIRYENEEAVDDSQLPKDRFSAERLKGVDSTLKIQPAELGDSAVYLCASSPGGEGDNEQFFGPGTRLTVL.

V and J are TRBV2 and TRBJ2-5; TRBD2 matches 9 bases. Matching the DNA end better, TRBJ2-7 makes the J call doubtful. The germline CDR1 and CDR2 sequences are SNHLY and FYNNEI. CDR3 length: 14 residues. The CDR3 nucleotides read TGTGCCAGCGGGGGCGGGAGGGCCCTCTACGAGCAGTACTTC. Translated: CASGGGRALYEQYF.

The chain is built from TRBV7-3 and TRBJ2-5; 11 bases are a match to TRBD1. The last part of the DNA fits TRBJ2-7 better; the J call may be wrong. This CDR3 comprises 15 residues. Germline V gene sequence: CDR1 SGHTA, CDR2 FQGTGA. The CDR3 DNA sequence: TGTGCCAGCAGCCGCTCGGGACAGGGGGGCCACGAGCAGTACTTC. This codes for CASSRSGQGGHEQYF.

This clonotype was seen only a few times. The chain links TRBV2 to TRBJ2-1, with D hard to call. Germline assignment: CDR1 SNHLY and CDR2 FYNNEI. Trimming shortened V by 8 bases and J by 1 base, and 12 bases separated the two germline ends. The CDR3 covers 14 residues. CDR3 sequence (DNA): TGTGCCAGCTCAACTATATTATCCTACAATGAGCAGTTCTTC. Translating it yields CASSTILSYNEQFF.

The J gene is TRBJ1-5, the V gene TRBV6-6; D gene unclear. V was pared by 11 bases and J by 2 bases, with 13 bases between. The CDR3 covers 13 residues. CDR1 MNHNY and CDR2 SVGAGI come from the germline V gene (reference sequence). Here the CDR3 DNA reads TGTGCCGCGCGCGGGATAGGCAATCAGCCCCAGCATTTT. Its translation is CAARGIGNQPQHF.

Here the CDR3 reads CASSRGSSGSANEQFF. For the CDR3, the DNA is TGCGCCAGCAGCCGGGGGTCTAGCGGGAGTGCGAATGAGCAGTTCTTC. The chain uses TRBV5-1 and TRBJ2-1, with 10 bases aligning to TRBD2. Germline trimming cut 4 bases from V and 7 bases from J; bases unmatched to any gene: 11. CDR3 length: 16 residues. CDR1 SGHRS and CDR2 YFSETQ come from the germline V gene.

There are a few counts of this clonotype. CDR3 bases: TGTGCCACCAGTGATTCCGCCCGGGAGGGCCTGGTTGATGAGCAGTTCTTC. Translation gives CATSDSAREGLVDEQFF. The genes are TRBV24-1 and TRBJ2-1, with TRBD2 matching 8 bases. This CDR3 comprises 17 residues. CDR1 is KGHDR, CDR2 SFDVKD, per germline. Trimming removed 2 bases from V and 8 bases from J; junction bases left unmatched: 13.

V usage is TRBV4-1 and J usage is TRBJ2-1; D uncertain. Germline CDR1 and CDR2: MGHRA and YSYEKL. The V end was cut by 0 bases, the J end by 0 bases, with 12 bases between. The CDR3 sequence is 17 residues long. The CDR3 sequence: CASSQDSGASSYNEQFF. DNA for the CDR3: TGCGCCAGCAGCCAAGATTCCGGCGCGAGCTCCTACAATGAGCAGTTCTTC.

The V and J genes are TRBV24-1 and TRBJ2-1, with D possibly TRBD1 on 6 matching bases. In germline, CDR1 is KGHDR, CDR2 SFDVKD. Deletions cut 5 bases from V and 0 bases from J, with 10 bases between. The CDR3 covers 15 residues. In DNA form, the CDR3 reads TGTGCCACCAGTGGCCCGGACAGCTCCTACAATGAGCAGTTCTTC. It is translated as CATSGPDSSYNEQFF.

V gene TRBV29-1 combines with J gene TRBJ2-3, with D uncertain. The germline V gene encodes CDR1 SQVTM and CDR2 ANQGSEA. This CDR3 is 12 amino acids long. Trimming pared 3 bases from V and 1 base from J, leaving 5 bases between. The DNA for the CDR3 is TGCAGCGTTGACGACGGCACAGATACGCAGTATTTT. Residues: CSVDDGTDTQYF.